This T cell receptor beta chain was captured by sequencing in a study of spatial heterogeneity in lung cancer. Study summary: The count of detected beta-chain sequences consistently exceeded that of alpha-chain sequences.

Carried by each TCR cDNA molecule was a unique molecular identifier. A single record per CDR3 protein comes from TCRdb applying MiXCR to the 5' RACE reads. This sample yields nearly 5,500 distinct CDR3 sequences, of which 3.5% to 4.5% are seen a single time; roughly an eighth belongs to the top ten. Time point noted: sample taken at primary tumor resection. Patients with untreated early-stage non-small cell lung cancer, numbering more than 55, were the donors. TCRs were sequenced from unsorted whole RNA of tumor, nontumor lung or PBMC. This clonotype is judged medium-sized. The material sequenced was normal lung tissue next to the tumor, taken at surgery. This TCR was recovered from a male donor with early-stage non-small cell lung cancer.

In nucleotides, the CDR3 is TGTGCCATCAGTGACTCGACAGCCCGAAGGTACGAGCAGTACTTC. It is translated as CAISDSTARRYEQYF. The genes are TRBV10-3 and TRBJ2-7, with a possible D match to TRBD1 (5 bases). CDR3 length equals 15 residues. CDR1 is ENHRY, CDR2 SYGVKD, per germline. Trimming removed 3 bases at V and 4 bases at J, with 16 bases between.